Listed below are T cell receptor beta chains from one sample, sequenced in a study of T cell responses to AZD1222 COVID-19 vaccine. Assay used: immunoSEQ multiplex PCR; TCRdb lists only in-frame clones, some missing. The data hold nearly 35,000 clones, with over 75% observed a single time. Sample: peripheral blood, taken 28 days after the second AZD1222 dose. Every receptor here comes from an adult who received the AZD1222 COVID-19 vaccine. CDR3s include the opening cysteine and the closing phenylalanine or tryptophan. A D gene is named only where the DNA matches it firmly. Only some rows state a clone size, as once, few, many or a class for expanded clones.

.	TRBV6-5	TRBJ1-2	.	TGTGCCAGCAGGGGCGACAGCCCCTATGGCTACACCTTC	CASRGDSPYGYTF
.	TRBV30	TRBJ1-1	TRBD1	TGTGCCTGGGTTCCCCGGACAGGGACGGGGAACACTGAAGCTTTCTTT	CAWVPRTGTGNTEAFF
.	TRBV19	TRBJ2-1	TRBD1	TGTGCCTCTTCTAGGGACAGGGGCAACTATGAGCAGTTCTTC	CASSRDRGNYEQFF
.	TRBV7-2	TRBJ1-2	.	TGTGCCAGCAGCTTATCAACGGGGGGATCCGGCTACACCTTC	CASSLSTGGSGYTF
.	TRBV5-1	TRBJ2-5	TRBD2	TGCGCCAGCAGCTTGGTCGGGACTAGCGGGGTCTCCCTGCAGGGGACCCAGTACTTC	CASSLVGTSGVSLQGTQYF
.	TRBV21-1	TRBJ1-5	.	TGTGCCAGCAGCAAACGATCAGATCAGCCCCAGCATTTT	CASSKRSDQPQHF
.	TRBV19	TRBJ2-7	TRBD1	TGTGCCAGTAGTCTTGGGACAGGGCTAACCTACGAGCAGTACTTC	CASSLGTGLTYEQYF
.	TRBV5-6	TRBJ2-7	TRBD1	TGTGCCAGCAGCAGACCGGGACAGGTGAGCTCCTACGAGCAGTACTTC	CASSRPGQVSSYEQYF
.	TRBV9	TRBJ1-1	.	TGTGCCAGCAGCTTAACTATGAACACTGAAGCTTTCTTT	CASSLTMNTEAFF
.	TRBV23-1	TRBJ1-3	.	TGCGCCAGCAGTCATCGCGTCGGGCCCCGGAGAAACACCATATATTTT	CASSHRVGPRRNTIYF
few	TRBV5-6	TRBJ1-1	.	TGTGCCAGCAGCTACTACAGATACACTGAAGCTTTCTTT	CASSYYRYTEAFF
.	TRBV7-3	TRBJ2-1	TRBD1	TGTGCCAGCAGCTTAGACGGGTCCGGGACAGGGGGCGGGGAGCAGTTCTTC	CASSLDGSGTGGGEQFF
once	TRBV20-1	TRBJ2-5	TRBD2	TGCAGTGCTAGTGCTAGCGGGAGGGAGACCCAGTACTTC	CSASASGRETQYF
.	TRBV18	TRBJ2-5	TRBD2	TGTGCCAGCTCCCCCCGTGGACTAGCGGGTGAAGGGGAGACCCAGTACTTC	CASSPRGLAGEGETQYF
.	TRBV18	TRBJ1-1	TRBD1	TGTGCCAGCTCACCACCGCGGACAGGGAACACTGAAGCTTTCTTT	CASSPPRTGNTEAFF
.	TRBV20-1	TRBJ2-1	TRBD1	TGCAGTGCTAGTAAAGACAGGGGGCGACGAAACAATGAGCAGTTCTTC	CSASKDRGRRNNEQFF
.	TRBV19	TRBJ2-2	.	TGTGCCAGTGGGGGCCCGAACACCGGGGAGCTGTTTTTT	CASGGPNTGELFF
.	TRBV11-2	TRBJ2-4	TRBD2	TGTGCCAGCAGCTTAGGCGGGGGGGCTCAAAACATTCAGTACTTC	CASSLGGGAQNIQYF
once	TRBV6-5	TRBJ2-7	.	TGTGCCAGCACCAAGGGCTACGAGCAGTACTTC	CASTKGYEQYF
.	TRBV9	TRBJ2-1	.	TGTGCCAGCAGCTACATTTGGGACGCAACCTACAATGAGCAGTTCTTC	CASSYIWDATYNEQFF
.	TRBV3-1/TRBV3-2	TRBJ2-2	TRBD1	TGTGCCAGCAGCCAAAGAAGGACAGGGGTCTACACCGGGGAGCTGTTTTTT	CASSQRRTGVYTGELFF
.	TRBV2	TRBJ1-1	.	TGTGCCAGCAGCCTGGACAGACACACTGAAGCTTTCTTT	CASSLDRHTEAFF
.	TRBV5-6	TRBJ2-3	TRBD2	TGTGCCAGCAGCTACCTTGACGGGGGGGCCCTAGATACGCAGTATTTT	CASSYLDGGALDTQYF
.	TRBV5-1	TRBJ2-7	.	TGCGCCAGCAGCCCCGATTTGGGCTACGAGCAGTACTTC	CASSPDLGYEQYF
few	TRBV28	TRBJ2-1	.	TGTGCCAGCAGTTCTTCTCTGGGTCGATACAATGAGCAGTTCTTC	CASSSSLGRYNEQFF
.	TRBV10-1	TRBJ2-5	.	TGCGCCAGCAGTGACCCAGCAGACCAAGAGACCCAGTACTTC	CASSDPADQETQYF
few	TRBV21-1	TRBJ2-6	.	TGTGCCAGCAGCAAAGAGACAGCTTACTCTGGGGCCAACGTCCTGACTTTC	CASSKETAYSGANVLTF
.	TRBV2	TRBJ2-7	.	TGTGCCAGCAACAGCGTTTACTCCTACGAGCAGTACTTC	CASNSVYSYEQYF
once	TRBV4-2	TRBJ2-7	TRBD2	TGTGCCAGCAGCCACTTGGGGTCTAGCGGGAGCCGCTGGTACGAGCAGTACTTC	CASSHLGSSGSRWYEQYF
.	TRBV3-1/TRBV3-2	TRBJ2-5	.	TGTGCCAGCAGCCAGCAGGGAGGTCGGCAAGAGACCCAGTACTTC	CASSQQGGRQETQYF
once	TRBV6-5	TRBJ1-5	.	TGTGCCAGCAGTTACAGAGACAGCAATCAGCCCCAGCATTTT	CASSYRDSNQPQHF
once	TRBV7-6	TRBJ1-4	.	TGTGCCAGCAGCTTAGGTACTGGATTTGCAACTAATGAAAAACTGTTTTTT	CASSLGTGFATNEKLFF
.	TRBV2	TRBJ2-5	TRBD2	TGTGCCAGCAGTGAACACCCTGGGCTAGCGGGGACCAAAGAGACCCAGTACTTC	CASSEHPGLAGTKETQYF
.	TRBV30	TRBJ1-2	.	TGTGCCTGGAGTGTGAGAGGTAGTTCCGGGGGCTACACCTTC	CAWSVRGSSGGYTF
.	TRBV5-1	TRBJ1-4	.	TGCGCCAGCAGCTTGGATCAAAGGCTTGCGACTAATGAAAAACTGTTTTTT	CASSLDQRLATNEKLFF
.	TRBV6-5	TRBJ2-1	TRBD2	TGTGCCGCAACTAAAGCTAGCGGGAGTTACAATGAGCAGTTCTTC	CAATKASGSYNEQFF
.	TRBV5-1	TRBJ2-5	.	TGCGCCAGCATGCCAGGTGGGCAAGAGACCCAGTACTTC	CASMPGGQETQYF
.	TRBV3-1/TRBV3-2	TRBJ1-4	TRBD1	TGTGCCAGCAGCCCCGGGACAGGGAAGAGTAATGAAAAACTGTTTTTT	CASSPGTGKSNEKLFF
.	TRBV19	TRBJ1-6	.	TGTGCCAGTAGCACCGGGACTTCAGCCTCACCCCTCCACTTT	CASSTGTSASPLHF
.	TRBV5-1	TRBJ1-4	.	TGCGCCAGCAGTCTTGGGGACCCTCGTCCTGAAAAACTGTTTTTT	CASSLGDPRPEKLFF
.	TRBV7-2	TRBJ2-1	.	TGTGCCAGCAGCCCCCGGGAACATTACAATGAGCAGTTCTTC	CASSPREHYNEQFF
.	TRBV3-1/TRBV3-2	TRBJ2-3	TRBD1	TGTGCCAGCAGACAAACAGGGGGCACAGATACGCAGTATTTT	CASRQTGGTDTQYF
few	TRBV6-1	TRBJ1-1	.	TGTGCCAGCAGTGAATGGGGCATGAACACTGAAGCTTTCTTT	CASSEWGMNTEAFF
.	TRBV30	TRBJ1-1	.	TGTGCCTGGACCAAAGGGGGGTCCACTGAAGCTTTCTTT	CAWTKGGSTEAFF